This T cell receptor (beta chain) was found in a study of control samples from healthy donors and cancer patients. Sequencing was performed with immunoSEQ multiplex PCR; in TCRdb, only in-frame clones are kept and a portion is missing. The table has around 90,000 clones, 85% seen once. The germline gives CDR1 SGHRS, CDR2 YFSETQ. The CDR3 runs 15 residues. V was cut by 0 bases and J by 1 base, with 11 bases left in between. This clone was picked up one time. J is TRBJ2-7 and V is TRBV5-1; D is unresolved. Sequencing was performed on blood. This receptor was identified in a middle-aged woman in good health. The CDR3 bases are TGCGCCAGCAGCTTGGGCCTGGGGATTTCCTACGAGCAGTACTTC. Translating gives CASSLGLGISYEQYF.